These T cell receptor beta chains were read from a single sample in a study of blood T cell repertoires in COVID-19. Some clones are missing from TCRdb's copy, which holds only in-frame ones; the method was immunoSEQ multiplex PCR. This table has over 250,000 clones, about 80% appearing once. Sequencing was performed on PBMCs or T cells enriched from blood (not recorded which). These receptors all stem from a man aged 25-45 years with acute COVID-19. The conserved cysteine and the conserved F or W are not part of the CDR3 here.

TRBV14	TRBJ1-2	ASSQVGTGLGYT
TRBV27	TRBJ1-1	ASSPGFTEAF
TRBV7-2	TRBJ1-1	ASSLEEYTEAF
TRBV21-1	TRBJ2-2	ASSASGTGVFPGELF
TRBV19	TRBJ1-6	ASSPRESSPLH
TRBV7-3	TRBJ2-2	ASSLTFRTGELF
TRBV2	TRBJ1-4	ASSVRQGLNEKLF
TRBV5-6	TRBJ1-3	ASSWPRQGDTIY
TRBV11-3	TRBJ2-1	ASSDWAQGLPYNEQF
TRBV2	TRBJ1-5	ASSPLQGNQPQH
TRBV9	TRBJ1-3	ASSRNTGTGNTIY
TRBV30	TRBJ1-1	ACKREGTEAF
TRBV23-1	TRBJ1-1	ASGTGQATYLTKAF
TRBV4-3	TRBJ2-1	ASSQEIQGSYNEQF
TRBV19	TRBJ2-3	ASSRDTTRNTQY
TRBV19	TRBJ2-3	ASSSPRRTDTQY
TRBV5-1	TRBJ1-1	ASSHYRAAEGRAF
TRBV5-1	TRBJ2-1	ASSLLSGNSNEQF
TRBV27	TRBJ1-5	ASSAGQVPNQPQH
TRBV9	TRBJ2-2	ASSSRASGNGGELF
TRBV7-2	TRBJ1-4	ASSLVLGTGGEKLF
TRBV4-2	TRBJ2-1	ASSQDRSGPGNNEQF
TRBV18	TRBJ1-2	ASSATDYGYT
TRBV24-1	TRBJ1-5	ATSDPTGGSDQPQH
TRBV18	TRBJ2-2	ASSLANFLSTGELF
TRBV4-2	TRBJ1-2	ASSQGIFQGSYGYT
TRBV7-9	TRBJ1-4	ASSLWRQARNEKLF
TRBV4-1	TRBJ1-2	ASSQPTGQISSYGYT
TRBV30	TRBJ1-1	AWSVKGNRPNTEAF
TRBV6-5	TRBJ2-2	ASRIDRGAAGELF
TRBV25-1	TRBJ1-1	ASGQQGYTEAF
TRBV15	TRBJ1-2	ATSRDPTNYGYT
TRBV28	TRBJ2-3	ASSFSVDTQY
TRBV5-6	TRBJ1-1	ASTTRNTEAF
TRBV13	TRBJ2-1	ASSPERGNEQF
TRBV29-1	TRBJ2-3	SVDTSGRSDTQY
TRBV7-7	TRBJ2-2	ASSPGGLAGGELF